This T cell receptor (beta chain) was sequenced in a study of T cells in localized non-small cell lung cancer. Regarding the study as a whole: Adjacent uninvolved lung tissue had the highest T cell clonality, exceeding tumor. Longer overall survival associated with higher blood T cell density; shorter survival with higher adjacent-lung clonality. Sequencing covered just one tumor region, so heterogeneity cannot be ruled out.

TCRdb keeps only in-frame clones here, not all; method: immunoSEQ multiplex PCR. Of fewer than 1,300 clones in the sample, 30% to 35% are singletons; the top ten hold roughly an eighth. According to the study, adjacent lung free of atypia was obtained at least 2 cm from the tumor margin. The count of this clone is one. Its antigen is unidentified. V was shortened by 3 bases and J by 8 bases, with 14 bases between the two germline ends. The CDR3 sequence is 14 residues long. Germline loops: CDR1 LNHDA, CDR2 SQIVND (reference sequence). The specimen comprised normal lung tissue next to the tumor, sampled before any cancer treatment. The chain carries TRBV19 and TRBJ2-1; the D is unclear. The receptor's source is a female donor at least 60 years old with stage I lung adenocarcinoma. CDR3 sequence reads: CASSILIRAHEQFF. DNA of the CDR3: TGTGCCAGTAGTATCCTCATCCGAGCCCATGAGCAGTTCTTC.